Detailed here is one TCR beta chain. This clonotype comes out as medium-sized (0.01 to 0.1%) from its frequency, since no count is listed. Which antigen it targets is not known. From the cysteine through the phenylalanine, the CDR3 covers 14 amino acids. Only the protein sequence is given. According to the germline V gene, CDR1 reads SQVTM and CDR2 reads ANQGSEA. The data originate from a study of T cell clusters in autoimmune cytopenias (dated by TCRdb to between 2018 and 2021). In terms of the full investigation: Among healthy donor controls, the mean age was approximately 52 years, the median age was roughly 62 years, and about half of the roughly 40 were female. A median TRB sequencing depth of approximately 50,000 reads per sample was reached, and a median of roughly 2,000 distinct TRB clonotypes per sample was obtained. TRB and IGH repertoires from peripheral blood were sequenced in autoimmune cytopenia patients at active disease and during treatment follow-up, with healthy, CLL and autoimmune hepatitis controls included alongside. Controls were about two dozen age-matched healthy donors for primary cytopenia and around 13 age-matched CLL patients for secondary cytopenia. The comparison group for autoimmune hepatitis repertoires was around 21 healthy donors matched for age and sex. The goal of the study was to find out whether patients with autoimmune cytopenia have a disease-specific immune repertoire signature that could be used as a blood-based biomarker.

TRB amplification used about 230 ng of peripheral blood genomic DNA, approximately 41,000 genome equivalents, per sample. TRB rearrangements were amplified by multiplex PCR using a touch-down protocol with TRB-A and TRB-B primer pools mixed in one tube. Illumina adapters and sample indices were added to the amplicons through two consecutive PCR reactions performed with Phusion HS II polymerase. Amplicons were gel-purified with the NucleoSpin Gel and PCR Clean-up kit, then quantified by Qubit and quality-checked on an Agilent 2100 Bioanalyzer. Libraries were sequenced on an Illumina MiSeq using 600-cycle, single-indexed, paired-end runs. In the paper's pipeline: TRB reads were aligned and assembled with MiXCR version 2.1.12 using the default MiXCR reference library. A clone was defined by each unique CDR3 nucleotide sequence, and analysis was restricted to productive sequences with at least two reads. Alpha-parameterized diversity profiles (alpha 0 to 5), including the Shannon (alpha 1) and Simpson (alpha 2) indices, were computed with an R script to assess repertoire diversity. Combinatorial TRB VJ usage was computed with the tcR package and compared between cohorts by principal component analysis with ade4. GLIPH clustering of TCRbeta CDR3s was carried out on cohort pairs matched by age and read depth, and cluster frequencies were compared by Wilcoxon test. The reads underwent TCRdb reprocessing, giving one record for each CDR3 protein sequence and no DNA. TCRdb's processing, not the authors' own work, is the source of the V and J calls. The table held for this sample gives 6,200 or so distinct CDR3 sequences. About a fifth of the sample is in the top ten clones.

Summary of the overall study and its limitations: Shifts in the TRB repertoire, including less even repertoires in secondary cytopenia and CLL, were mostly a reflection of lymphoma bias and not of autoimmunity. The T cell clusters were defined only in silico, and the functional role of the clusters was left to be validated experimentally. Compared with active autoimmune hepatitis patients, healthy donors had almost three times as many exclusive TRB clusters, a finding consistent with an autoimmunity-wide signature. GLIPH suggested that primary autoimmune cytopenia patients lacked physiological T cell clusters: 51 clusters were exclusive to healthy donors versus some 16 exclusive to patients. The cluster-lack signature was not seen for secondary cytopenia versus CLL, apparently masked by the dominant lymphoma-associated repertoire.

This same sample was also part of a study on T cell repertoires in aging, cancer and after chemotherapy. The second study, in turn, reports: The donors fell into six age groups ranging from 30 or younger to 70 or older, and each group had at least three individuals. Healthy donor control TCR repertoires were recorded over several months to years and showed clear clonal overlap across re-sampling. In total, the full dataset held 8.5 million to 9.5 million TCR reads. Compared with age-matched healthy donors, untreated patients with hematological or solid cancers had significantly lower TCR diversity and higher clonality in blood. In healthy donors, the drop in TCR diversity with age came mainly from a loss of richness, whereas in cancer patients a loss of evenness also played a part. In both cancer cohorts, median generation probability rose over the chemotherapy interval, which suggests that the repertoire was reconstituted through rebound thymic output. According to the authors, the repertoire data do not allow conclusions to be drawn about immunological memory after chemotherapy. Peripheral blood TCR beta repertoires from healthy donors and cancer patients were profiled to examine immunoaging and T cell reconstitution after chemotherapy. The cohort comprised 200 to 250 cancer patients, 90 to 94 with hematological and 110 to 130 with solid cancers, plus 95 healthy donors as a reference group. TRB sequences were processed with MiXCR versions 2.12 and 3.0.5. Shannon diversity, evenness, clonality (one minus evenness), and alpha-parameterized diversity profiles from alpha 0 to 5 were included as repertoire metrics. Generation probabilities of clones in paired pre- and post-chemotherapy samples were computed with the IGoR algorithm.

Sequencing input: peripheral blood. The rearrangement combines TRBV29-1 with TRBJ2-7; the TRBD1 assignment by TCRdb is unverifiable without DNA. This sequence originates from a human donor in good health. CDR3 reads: CSVGGGVSSYEQYF.